Below, 12 T cell receptor beta chains from the same sample are listed, as sequenced in a study of T-cell reconstitution after alpha-beta-depleted transplantation in children. Unique molecular identifiers tagged the TCRbeta library. In TCRdb, the PCR reads were re-called with MiXCR into one record per CDR3 protein. The sample carries 440,000 or so distinct CDR3 sequences, around 46% recorded once. The sample here was PBMCs, taken before TCRalphabeta/CD19-depleted stem cell transplant. These receptors came from a girl aged 2 to 9 with aplastic anemia, due to receive a stem cell transplant.

The rearrangement links TRBV5-6 to TRBJ1-4; TRBD1 might be the D (6 bases). This CDR3 spans 14 amino acids. Germline CDR1 and CDR2: SGHDT and YYEEEE. The V gene lost 7 bases and the J gene lost 11 bases, with 21 bases spanning the gap. The CDR3 here is CASGAGGPREKLFF. CDR3 in DNA: TGTGCCAGCGGGGCGGGGGGCCCGAGAGAGAAACTGTTTTTT.

The chain joins TRBV12-3 or TRBV12-4 to TRBJ2-2; a possible D gene is TRBD2 (5 bases). The CDR3 is 14 residues long. V lost 3 bases and J lost 6, with 11 bases in between. The CDR3 protein is CASSLGWTPGELFF. In nucleotides, the CDR3 is TGTGCCAGCAGTTTGGGGTGGACTCCCGGGGAGCTGTTTTTT.

In DNA, the CDR3 is TGTGCCAGCAGCTCCTGGGACAGGGAAACAGATACGCAGTATTTT. This gives the protein CASSSWDRETDTQYF. The chain uses TRBV7-9 and TRBJ2-3; the match to TRBD1 covers 9 bases. Trimming took 4 bases from V and 3 from J; bases not matched to a gene: 5. CDR1 is SEHNR and CDR2 is FQNEAQ in the germline V gene (reference sequence). CDR3 length: 15 amino acids.

The chain employs TRBV6-1 and TRBJ2-1, with D maybe TRBD2 (6 bases). This CDR3 spans 14 amino acids. V lost 7 bases and J 5 bases, leaving 15 bases between the germline ends. Germline V gene sequence: CDR1 MNHNS, CDR2 SASEGT. The CDR3 DNA reads as TGTGCCAGCATTCTGGGACGGACTAACAATGAGCAGTTCTTC. Translation: CASILGRTNNEQFF.

This clonotype turned up a few times. The rearrangement links TRBV7-6 to TRBJ2-1, with 10 bases matching TRBD2. The germline V gene encodes CDR1 SGHVS and CDR2 FNYEAQ. V dropped 6 bases and J dropped 6; count of bases not matched to a gene: 8. This CDR3 is built from 15 residues. Written as DNA, the CDR3 is TGTGCCAGCAGTTTAAGCGGGGGGGCTGGCAATGAGCAGTTCTTC. It translates to CASSLSGGAGNEQFF.

The chain recombines TRBV12-3 or TRBV12-4 with TRBJ2-5, with D hard to call. Trimming pared 5 bases from V and 0 bases from J, leaving 10 bases between. The CDR3 is made up of 14 amino acids. CDR3 residues: CASSAVLYQETQYF. The CDR3, as DNA: TGTGCCAGCAGTGCCGTCCTGTACCAAGAGACCCAGTACTTC.

The V call is TRBV5-1, the J call TRBJ2-1; 14 bases agree with TRBD2. CDR1 and CDR2 from the germline V gene are SGHRS and YFSETQ. V trimming: 6 bases; J trimming: 5 bases; junction bases outside the gene matches: 7. CDR3 size: 16 residues. CDR3 loop: CASIPTSGGENNEQFF. Here the CDR3 DNA reads TGCGCCAGCATCCCGACTAGCGGGGGGGAGAACAATGAGCAGTTCTTC.

This clonotype was counted many times. The J gene is TRBJ1-4, the V gene TRBV15; TRBD1 agrees at 8 bases. Germline values: CDR1 LNHNV, CDR2 YYDKDF (reference sequence). CDR3 size: 14 residues. The J segment lost 6 bases and the V segment lost 3 bases, leaving 3 bases of the junction unmatched. CDR3 region: CATSRDRVDEKLFF. CDR3 in DNA: TGTGCCACCAGCAGGGACAGGGTGGATGAAAAACTGTTTTTT.

This rearrangement joins TRBV7-3 to TRBJ1-1; TRBD1 is a possible D gene (5 bases). V lost 5 bases to trimming and J lost 5 bases, with 18 bases between them. The CDR3 is 15 residues long. Looked up from germline, CDR1 is SGHTA and CDR2 is FQGTGA. This CDR3 is CASSERRGDGTEAFF. DNA for the CDR3: TGTGCCAGCAGCGAAAGAAGGGGCGACGGAACTGAAGCTTTCTTT.

CDR3 residues: CASSKETSAKETQYF. Written as DNA, the CDR3 is TGTGCCAGCAGTAAGGAGACTAGCGCGAAAGAGACCCAGTACTTC. The genes are TRBV6-1 and TRBJ2-5; 8 nucleotides line up with TRBD2. The CDR3 runs 15 residues. With V trimmed by 5 bases and J by 3 bases, 8 bases remained unmatched. The germline V gene has CDR1 MNHNS and CDR2 SASEGT.

The chain employs TRBV29-1 and TRBJ2-4, with D perhaps given as TRBD1 or TRBD2 (5 bases each). This CDR3 has 12 amino acids. With 6 bases removed from V and 4 bases from J, the gap between germline ends came to 10 bases. Germline CDR1 SQVTM, CDR2 ANQGSEA. The CDR3 coding sequence is TGCAGCGTCTCGGGACCTAAAAACATTCAGTACTTC. Amino acid sequence: CSVSGPKNIQYF.

The rearrangement links TRBV15 to TRBJ1-1; tentatively, D is TRBD1 (5 bases). Trimming removed 0 bases from V and 4 bases from J, with 9 bases in between. The CDR3 totals 14 residues. Germline V CDR1 and CDR2: LNHNV, YYDKDF (reference sequence). CDR3 in amino acids: CATSREDRATEAFF. The CDR3 bases are TGTGCCACCAGCAGAGAAGACAGAGCCACTGAAGCTTTCTTT.